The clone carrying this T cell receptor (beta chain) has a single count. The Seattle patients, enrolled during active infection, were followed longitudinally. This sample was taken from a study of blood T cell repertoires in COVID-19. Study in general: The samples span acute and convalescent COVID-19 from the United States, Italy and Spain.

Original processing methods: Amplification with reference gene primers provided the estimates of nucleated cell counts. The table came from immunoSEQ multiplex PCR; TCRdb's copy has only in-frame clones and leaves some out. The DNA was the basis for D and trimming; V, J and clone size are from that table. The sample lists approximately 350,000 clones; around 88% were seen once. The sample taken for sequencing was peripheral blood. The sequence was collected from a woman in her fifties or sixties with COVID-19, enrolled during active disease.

As DNA, the CDR3 is TGTGCCAGCAGCTCGTTCGGTAGGGGTGGCAATCAGCCCCAGCATTTT. It is translated as CASSSFGRGGNQPQHF. This chain connects TRBV5-6 to TRBJ1-5; D is possibly TRBD1 (5 bases). From germline, CDR1 is SGHDT and CDR2 YYEEEE. This CDR3 contains 16 residues. With 3 bases removed from V and 2 bases from J, the gap between germline ends came to 15 bases.